This T cell receptor (beta chain) was sequenced for a study of blood T cell repertoires in COVID-19. The length of the CDR3 is 15 residues. The germline gives CDR1 ENHRY, CDR2 SYGVKD. J lost 3 bases, V lost 4 bases, and 6 bases had no gene match. Method: immunoSEQ multiplex PCR; TCRdb's copy keeps in-frame clones and lacks some. The sample holds around 70,000 clones, about four fifths seen once. The TCR was taken from a human donor in a cohort sampled during active COVID-19. The sequencing input was peripheral blood. The rearrangement uses TRBV10-3 and TRBJ1-5, with 7 nucleotides matching TRBD1. CDR3 in DNA: TGTGCCATCAGTGCTGGGACAGCGAACAATCAGCCCCAGCATTTT. It is translated as CAISAGTANNQPQHF.